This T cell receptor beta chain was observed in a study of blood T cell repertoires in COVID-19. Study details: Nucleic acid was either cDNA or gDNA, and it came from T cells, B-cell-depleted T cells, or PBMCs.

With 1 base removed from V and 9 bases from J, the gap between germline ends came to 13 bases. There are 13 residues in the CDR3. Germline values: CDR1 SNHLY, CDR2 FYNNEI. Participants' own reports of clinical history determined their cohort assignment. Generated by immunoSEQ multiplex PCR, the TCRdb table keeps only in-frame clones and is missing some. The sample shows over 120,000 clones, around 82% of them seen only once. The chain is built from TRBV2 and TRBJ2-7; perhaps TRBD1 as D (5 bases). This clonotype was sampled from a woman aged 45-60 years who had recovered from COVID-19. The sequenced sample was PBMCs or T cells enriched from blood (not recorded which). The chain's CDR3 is CASSEGTTIAQYF. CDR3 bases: TGTGCCAGCAGTGAAGGGACAACCATTGCGCAGTACTTC.